The 16 T cell receptor beta chains reported below all come from one sample, sequenced in a study of blood T cell repertoires in COVID-19. Repertoires were generated with immunoSEQ multiplex PCR, while TCRdb's copy carries only in-frame clones and drops some. This table holds approximately 170,000 clones, approximately 84% found once. The sample was PBMCs or T cells enriched from blood (not recorded which). The source is a man between 45 and 60 years old who had recovered from COVID-19.

The chain has TRBV5-1 and TRBJ1-1, with D uncertain. V gave up 4 bases and J gave up 1 base, with 8 bases separating them. The germline CDR1 and CDR2 sequences are SGHRS and YFSETQ. CDR3 length equals 13 residues. The DNA of the CDR3 is TGCGCCAGCAGCCCTTCGGGGAACACTGAAGCTTTCTTT. Protein sequence: CASSPSGNTEAFF. The full variable domain, rest sourced from reference TRBV5-1 and TRBJ1-1, is KAGVTQTPRYLIKTRGQQVTLSCSPISGHRSVSWYQQTPGQGLQFLFEYFSETQRNKGNFPGRFSGRQFSNSRSEMNVSTLELGDSALYLCASSPSGNTEAFFGQGTRLTVV.

The chain recombines TRBV5-1 with TRBJ2-1; weak D call: TRBD2 (6 bases). Germline values: CDR1 SGHRS, CDR2 YFSETQ. Trimming removed 2 bases from V and 5 bases from J, with 11 bases in between. The CDR3 extends over 14 amino acids. The CDR3 loop is CASSFRGKDNEQFF. As DNA, the CDR3 is TGCGCCAGCAGCTTCCGGGGGAAGGACAATGAGCAGTTCTTC.

The V gene is TRBV24-1, the J gene TRBJ1-5; TRBD1 matches 7 bases. The J segment lost 1 base and the V segment lost 3 bases, leaving 17 bases of the junction unmatched. This CDR3 has 20 amino acids. From germline, CDR1 is KGHDR and CDR2 SFDVKD. The CDR3 protein is CATSDPPRCRGLCSNQPQHF. Written as DNA, the CDR3 is TGTGCCACCAGTGATCCGCCTAGATGCAGGGGGTTGTGCAGCAATCAGCCCCAGCATTTT.

This chain connects TRBV18 to TRBJ2-3; 7 bases are a match to TRBD2. Looked up from germline, CDR1 is KGHSH and CDR2 is LQKENI. The J segment lost 10 bases and the V segment lost 6 bases, leaving 10 bases of the junction unmatched. This CDR3 is 13 amino acids long. The CDR3 DNA reads as TGTGCCAGCTCCCTTGGGGAGGGGAGATCGCAGTATTTT. Translating it yields CASSLGEGRSQYF.

The chain couples TRBV19 to TRBJ2-7, with D uncertain. Between the trimmed V and J ends, which lost 6 bases and 0 bases, there was a span of 9 bases. Germline V lookup: CDR1 LNHDA, CDR2 SQIVND (reference sequence). CDR3 size: 13 residues. Written as DNA, the CDR3 is TGTGCCAGTAGCGAACAGCTCTCCTACGAGCAGTACTTC. It specifies CASSEQLSYEQYF.

The V call is TRBV6-5, the J call TRBJ1-2; 7 nucleotides match TRBD1. The CDR3 extends over 13 amino acids. Germline CDR1 is MNHEY and CDR2 is SVGAGI. V lost 6 bases and J lost 7; bases outside the gene matches: 8. DNA for the CDR3: TGTGCCAGCAGCCCCATAGGGGGCCGTGGCTACACCTTC. Translated, it gives CASSPIGGRGYTF.

Only a few counts were recorded for this clone. The genes are TRBV14 and TRBJ1-1; 7 bases line up with TRBD1. V gave up 1 base and J gave up 4 bases; unmatched junction bases: 3. This CDR3 is 14 amino acids long. Germline CDR1 SGHDN, CDR2 FVKESK. CDR3 DNA sequence: TGTGCCAGCAGCCAAGGCCCAGGGGGCACTGAAGCTTTCTTT. Protein: CASSQGPGGTEAFF.

The chain links TRBV19 to TRBJ1-5, with D unclear. CDR3 length: 15 residues. CDR1 and CDR2 (germline): LNHDA, SQIVND (reference sequence). V lost 4 bases, J lost 4 bases, and 14 bases lay in between. The CDR3 sequence: CASSTLEGINQPQHF. The CDR3 DNA reads as TGTGCCAGTAGTACGTTAGAGGGCATAAATCAGCCCCAGCATTTT.

This chain links TRBV18 with TRBJ1-3; 8 bases map to TRBD1. Germline loops: CDR1 KGHSH, CDR2 LQKENI. The junction had 3 bases not matched to a gene; V was cut back by 2 bases and J by 3 bases. This CDR3 comprises 15 residues. The CDR3 reads CASSPGGQGGNTIYF. The CDR3 DNA reads as TGTGCCAGCTCACCAGGCGGACAGGGTGGAAACACCATATATTTT.

The chain joins TRBV3-1 (or the pseudogene TRBV3-2) to TRBJ2-3; TRBD2 agrees at 12 bases. The length of the CDR3 is 15 residues. The V and J ends lost 4 bases and 6 bases, in that order; junction bases with no gene match: 5. CDR1 and CDR2 from the germline V gene are LGHDT and YNNKEL (reference sequence). The chain's CDR3 is CASSPGTSGWDTQYF. The CDR3, as DNA: TGTGCCAGCAGCCCCGGGACTAGCGGGTGGGATACGCAGTATTTT.

The chain links TRBV5-1 to TRBJ2-7; 8 bases match TRBD2. This CDR3 has 14 amino acids. The V gene's germline CDR1 is SGHRS and CDR2 YFSETQ. The junction had 5 bases not matched to a gene; V was cut back by 4 bases and J by 2 bases. CDR3 DNA sequence: TGCGCCAGCAGCAGCGGGGGAAGGACCTACGAGCAGTACTTC. Its protein is CASSSGGRTYEQYF.

The J gene is TRBJ2-3, the V gene TRBV7-9; TRBD2 aligns across 10 bases. The CDR3 covers 14 residues. V was clipped by 4 bases and J by 6 bases; unmatched bases: 4. In germline, CDR1 is SEHNR, CDR2 FQNEAQ (reference sequence). The CDR3 protein is CASSSSGGRDTQYF. CDR3 sequence (DNA): TGTGCCAGCAGCTCTAGCGGGGGAAGGGATACGCAGTATTTT.

This clone is classed as medium-sized. The gene calls are TRBV5-1 and TRBJ2-7; TRBD1 matches 8 bases. Germline-derived CDR1 and CDR2 are SGHRS and YFSETQ. CDR3 length: 13 amino acids. V trimming: 5 bases; J trimming: 5 bases; junction bases outside the gene matches: 6. In nucleotides, the CDR3 is TGCGCCAGCAGAGAATCACAGGGGGACGAGCAGTACTTC. This encodes CASRESQGDEQYF.

The rearrangement uses TRBV29-1 and TRBJ1-6, with D perhaps TRBD1 (5 bases). The CDR3 has 15 amino acids. The V gene lost 7 bases and the J gene lost 2 bases, with 15 bases spanning the gap. CDR1 and CDR2 (germline): SQVTM, ANQGSEA. The CDR3: CSAQPDRAYNSPLHF. CDR3 nucleotides: TGCAGCGCCCAACCCGACAGAGCCTATAATTCACCCCTCCACTTT.

The V gene is TRBV4-1, the J gene TRBJ2-5, with 11 bases fitting TRBD2. The CDR3 is made up of 17 amino acids. V trimming: 6 bases; J trimming: 4 bases; junction bases outside the gene matches: 13. The germline gives CDR1 MGHRA, CDR2 YSYEKL. In DNA form, the CDR3 reads TGCGCCAGCAGGGTGCCTTCTAGCGGGGGGCGTCCAGAGACCCAGTACTTC. Residues: CASRVPSSGGRPETQYF.

J is TRBJ2-3 and V is TRBV5-4; no firm D call. The V gene lost 2 bases and the J gene lost 5 bases, with 3 bases spanning the gap. This CDR3 is 11 amino acids long. Germline loops: CDR1 SGHNT, CDR2 YYREEE (reference sequence). The CDR3 nucleotides read TGTGCCAGCAGCTTCGGAGATACGCAGTATTTT. The encoded protein is CASSFGDTQYF. Drawing the rest from reference TRBV5-4 and TRBJ2-3, the complete variable domain is ETGVTQSPTHLIKTRGQQVTLRCSSQSGHNTVSWYQQALGQGPQFIFQYYREEENGRGNFPPRFSGLQFPNYSSELNVNALELDDSALYLCASSFGDTQYFGPGTRLTVL.